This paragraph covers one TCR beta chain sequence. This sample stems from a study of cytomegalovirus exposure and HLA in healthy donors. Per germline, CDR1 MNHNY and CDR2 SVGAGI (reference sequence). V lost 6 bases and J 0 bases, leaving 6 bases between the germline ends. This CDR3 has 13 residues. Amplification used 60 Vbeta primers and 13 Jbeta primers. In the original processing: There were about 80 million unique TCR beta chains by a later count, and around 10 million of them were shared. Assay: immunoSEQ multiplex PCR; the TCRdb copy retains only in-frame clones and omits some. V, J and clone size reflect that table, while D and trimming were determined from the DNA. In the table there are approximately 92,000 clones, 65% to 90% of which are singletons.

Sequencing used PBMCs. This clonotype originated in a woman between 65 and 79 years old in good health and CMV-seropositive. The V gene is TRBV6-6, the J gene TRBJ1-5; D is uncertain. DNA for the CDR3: TGTGCCAGCAGGACAATTAGCAATCAGCCCCAGCATTTT. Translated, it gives CASRTISNQPQHF.